This TCR beta chain was recorded in a study of response to subunit inactivated influenza vaccine. One entry per CDR3 protein, called by TCRdb with MiXCR from the RT-PCR reads. The sample has hundreds of thousands of distinct CDR3 sequences, 12% seen once. CDR3 length: 15 amino acids. V lost 2 bases to trimming and J lost 1 base, with 6 bases between them. Germline-derived CDR1 and CDR2 are MNHEY and SVGEGT. This clonotype was detected many times. This sequence originates from a man in his fifties who received an inactivated influenza vaccine. Here the sequenced sample was PBMCs from blood, taken on the day of vaccination. The rearrangement joins TRBV6-2 or TRBV6-3 to TRBJ1-6; D uncertain. The CDR3 sequence: CASSYVESYNSPLHF. DNA of the CDR3: TGTGCCAGCAGTTACGTGGAATCCTATAATTCACCCCTCCACTTT.